These 28 T cell receptor beta chains originate from one sample sequenced in a study of Ad26.COV2.S vaccination and SARS-CoV-2 variants. TCRdb's copy holds only in-frame clones and misses some; the assay was immunoSEQ multiplex PCR. The sample lists approximately 450,000 clones; around 90% were seen once. Treatment indicated: over 15 received Ad26.COV2.S at low or high dose, single or two shots; about 5 received placebo; per-sample allocation not given. Sampling was done on day 63 after the first vaccine or placebo injection. Specimen: peripheral blood, collected in a trial of Ad26.COV2.S vaccine versus placebo. The receptor source for this set is a person between 18 and 59 years old who received the Ad26.COV2.S COVID-19 vaccine or a placebo.

This chain uses TRBV9 with TRBJ2-6; 8 positions match TRBD1. The V and J ends lost 0 bases and 2 bases, in that order; junction bases with no gene match: 1. Germline V gene lookup returns CDR1 SGDLS and CDR2 YYNGEE. This CDR3 comprises 16 residues. This chain's CDR3 is CASSVEDRAGANVLTF. The CDR3 coding sequence is TGTGCCAGCAGCGTAGAGGACAGGGCTGGGGCCAACGTCCTGACTTTC.

The chain links TRBV6-1 to TRBJ1-3, with 9 positions matching TRBD1. After removal of 0 bases from V and 8 bases from J, the junction contained 5 bases not matched to a gene. CDR1 is MNHNS, CDR2 SASEGT, per germline. This CDR3 is built from 15 residues. Here the CDR3 reads CASSEAHRGLDTIYF. CDR3 in DNA: TGTGCCAGCAGTGAAGCTCACAGGGGGCTTGACACCATATATTTT.

Details on this clone: Other DNA sequences within the sample encode an identical CDR3. This chain connects TRBV3-1 (or the pseudogene TRBV3-2) to TRBJ1-3; 9 nucleotides agree with TRBD1. V trimming: 4 bases; J trimming: 2 bases; junction bases outside the gene matches: 3. This CDR3 is 15 amino acids long. The germline gives CDR1 LGHDT, CDR2 YNNKEL (reference sequence). The CDR3 region has the DNA TGTGCCAGCAGCCCCCGGGACAGGGCTGGAAACACCATATATTTT. It encodes CASSPRDRAGNTIYF.

This clone has a single count. The rearrangement links TRBV9 to TRBJ1-4; D gene ambiguous. The CDR3 extends over 13 amino acids. CDR1 and CDR2 from the germline V gene are SGDLS and YYNGEE. Trimming took off 3 bases at V and 5 bases at J, with 8 bases between the two ends. CDR3 bases: TGTGCCAGCAGCGGGACTGACAATGAAAAACTGTTTTTT. Protein sequence: CASSGTDNEKLFF.

The chain links TRBV5-1 to TRBJ2-7; possible D gene TRBD2, 6 bases. Germline loops: CDR1 SGHRS, CDR2 YFSETQ. The CDR3 is 12 residues long. The V end lost 4 bases, the J end lost 6 bases, and 11 bases lay between the germline ends. CDR3 sequence reads: CASSPGLLEQYF. Here the CDR3 DNA reads TGCGCCAGCAGCCCGGGACTCCTCGAGCAGTACTTC. The full variable domain, completed using reference TRBV5-1 and TRBJ2-7, is KAGVTQTPRYLIKTRGQQVTLSCSPISGHRSVSWYQQTPGQGLQFLFEYFSETQRNKGNFPGRFSGRQFSNSRSEMNVSTLELGDSALYLCASSPGLLEQYFGPGTRLTVT.

V and J are TRBV19 and TRBJ2-7; perhaps TRBD1 as D (5 bases). Germline CDR1 LNHDA, CDR2 SQIVND (reference sequence). This CDR3 spans 14 amino acids. V was cut by 3 bases and J by 0 bases, with 9 bases left in between. The CDR3 spells CASSMLDSSYEQYF. CDR3 nucleotides: TGTGCCAGTAGTATGTTAGACAGCTCCTACGAGCAGTACTTC.

The chain employs TRBV7-9 and TRBJ2-5; D not resolved. The CDR3 is made up of 15 amino acids. Germline loops: CDR1 SEHNR, CDR2 FQNEAQ (reference sequence). Trimming stripped 1 base from V and 2 bases from J, with 11 bases between. The CDR3 here is CASSLDPTRQETQYF. Here the CDR3 DNA reads TGTGCCAGCAGCTTAGATCCTACGCGGCAAGAGACCCAGTACTTC.

The chain employs TRBV7-2 and TRBJ1-1, with 7 bases that match TRBD1. The germline CDR1 and CDR2 sequences are SGHTA and FQGNSA. With 1 base clipped from V and 0 bases from J, the junction kept 2 bases outside the gene matches. The CDR3 loop spans 15 amino acids. CDR3 amino acids: CASSLVTGLNTEAFF. CDR3 bases: TGTGCCAGCAGCTTAGTGACAGGGTTGAACACTGAAGCTTTCTTT.

The genes are TRBV9 and TRBJ2-1; TRBD1 matches at 8 bases. The CDR3 totals 15 residues. With V trimmed by 0 bases and J by 8 bases, 7 bases remained unmatched. Germline V gene lookup returns CDR1 SGDLS and CDR2 YYNGEE. Written as DNA, the CDR3 is TGTGCCAGCAGCGTAGCGGACAGGGTAGAATATGAGCAGTTCTTC. This encodes CASSVADRVEYEQFF.

The gene calls are TRBV7-9 and TRBJ1-2; a possible D gene is TRBD1 (5 bases). V shed 5 bases and J shed 5 bases, with 24 bases lying between them. Germline loops: CDR1 SEHNR, CDR2 FQNEAQ (reference sequence). The CDR3 covers 17 residues. The CDR3 protein is CASSPMSQYGGEYGYTF. The CDR3, as DNA: TGTGCCAGCAGCCCCATGAGTCAGTATGGGGGGGAGTATGGCTACACCTTC.

This chain links TRBV6-5 with TRBJ2-2, with 8 bases fitting TRBD1. This CDR3 contains 13 residues. Germline values: CDR1 MNHEY, CDR2 SVGAGI. V gave up 6 bases and J gave up 8 bases; unmatched junction bases: 5. The CDR3 loop reads CASRDRVVGELFF. CDR3 in DNA: TGTGCCAGCAGGGACAGGGTTGTTGGGGAGCTGTTTTTT.

The chain couples TRBV10-3 to TRBJ2-5, with 9 bases that match TRBD1. V shed 7 bases, J shed 5 bases, and the junction held 8 bases outside the gene matches. Germline lookup yields CDR1 ENHRY and CDR2 SYGVKD. The CDR3 is made up of 14 amino acids. In DNA form, the CDR3 reads TGTGCCATCAATCAACAGGGGGCGGGGGAGACCCAGTACTTC. Amino acids: CAINQQGAGETQYF.

V is TRBV4-3 and J is TRBJ2-1, with no clear D. V lost 0 bases to trimming and J lost 9 bases, with 12 bases between them. CDR3 size: 14 residues. Germline V lookup: CDR1 LGHNA, CDR2 YSLEER. CDR3 DNA: TGCGCCAGCAGCCAAGATTACGGTTACGGTGAGCAGTTCTTC. It specifies CASSQDYGYGEQFF.

The chain combines TRBV15 with TRBJ1-2; possibly TRBD1 for D (6 bases). V lost 3 bases, J lost 3 bases, and 14 bases lay in between. The CDR3 contains 15 residues. Germline V gene sequence: CDR1 LNHNV, CDR2 YYDKDF (reference sequence). The CDR3: CATSSSITGHYGYTF. DNA for the CDR3: TGTGCCACCAGCAGCTCTATTACAGGGCACTATGGCTACACCTTC.

The rearrangement joins TRBV30 to TRBJ1-2; D is perhaps TRBD1 (6 bases). Germline V lookup: CDR1 GTSNPN, CDR2 SVGIG (reference sequence). CDR3 length: 13 residues. Trimming left V 4 bases short and J 4 bases short, with 13 bases between. CDR3 loop: CAWTPSGAYGYTF. CDR3 nucleotides: TGTGCCTGGACGCCCTCGGGGGCCTATGGCTACACCTTC. The full variable domain, in which reference TRBV30 and TRBJ1-2 provide the parts outside the CDR3, is SQTIHQWPATLVQPVGSPLSLECTVEGTSNPNLYWYRQAAGRGLQLLFYSVGIGQISSEVPQNLSASRPQDRQFILSSKKLLLSDSGFYLCAWTPSGAYGYTFGSGTRLTVV.

The chain recombines TRBV24-1 with TRBJ2-1, with 7 bases identical to TRBD1. The germline gives CDR1 KGHDR, CDR2 SFDVKD. The CDR3 loop spans 16 amino acids. The ends lost 4 bases at V and 3 bases at J; junction bases unmatched: 8. CDR3 in amino acids: CATSDTTGHSYNEQFF. The CDR3 DNA sequence: TGTGCCACCAGTGACACGACAGGGCACAGCTACAATGAGCAGTTCTTC.

This chain links TRBV5-4 with TRBJ1-2, with D unclear. V shed 0 bases and J shed 8 bases, with 11 bases lying between them. Germline lookup yields CDR1 SGHNT and CDR2 YYREEE (reference sequence). The CDR3 has 13 residues. In DNA, the CDR3 is TGTGCCAGCAGCTTGGACAGTGTGTGGGGCTACACCTTC. As protein: CASSLDSVWGYTF.

The gene calls are TRBV9 and TRBJ1-3, with 7 nucleotides matching TRBD1. The CDR3 has 16 residues. Germline lookup yields CDR1 SGDLS and CDR2 YYNGEE. After removal of 3 bases from V and 3 bases from J, the junction contained 9 bases not matched to a gene. The CDR3 DNA is TGTGCCAGCAGCGAGAGGGGGGGACAGCTTGGAAACACCATATATTTT. It yields the protein CASSERGGQLGNTIYF.

The chain joins TRBV5-6 to TRBJ2-1, with TRBD2 identical over 12 bases. Germline CDR1 is SGHDT and CDR2 is YYEEEE. CDR3 length equals 15 residues. V dropped 10 bases and J dropped 7; count of bases not matched to a gene: 12. The CDR3 region is CAAGLAGRGPNEQFF. In nucleotides, the CDR3 is TGTGCCGCAGGACTAGCGGGAAGAGGGCCTAATGAGCAGTTCTTC.

This clone was counted a single time. V usage is TRBV4-3 and J usage is TRBJ2-1, with 8 bases matching TRBD2. The CDR3 loop spans 17 amino acids. V dropped 0 bases and J dropped 5; count of bases not matched to a gene: 9. Looked up from germline, CDR1 is LGHNA and CDR2 is YSLEER. The CDR3 spells CASSQDLGLAGNNEQFF. The CDR3 DNA reads as TGCGCCAGCAGCCAAGATCTGGGGTTAGCGGGAAACAATGAGCAGTTCTTC.

In nucleotides, the CDR3 is TGTGCCAGCAGCCAGGGGGGGGCAGGGGTCAATGAGCAGTTCTTC. Its translation: CASSQGGAGVNEQFF. The chain employs TRBV7-7 and TRBJ2-1; D may correspond to TRBD1 or TRBD2 (7 bases each). The germline V gene encodes CDR1 SSHAT and CDR2 FNYEAQ (reference sequence). The CDR3 sequence is 15 residues long. V dropped 5 bases and J dropped 6 bases, with 17 bases sitting between them.

CDR3 in amino acids: CAWSSGLYNEQFF. The CDR3, as DNA: TGTGCCTGGAGCTCCGGGCTGTACAATGAGCAGTTCTTC. The rearrangement links TRBV30 to TRBJ2-1; D call uncertain. The CDR3 extends over 13 amino acids. From germline, CDR1 is GTSNPN and CDR2 SVGIG (reference sequence). V was clipped by 3 bases and J by 4 bases, with 10 bases between them.

This chain uses TRBV5-5 with TRBJ1-2, with a tentative D call TRBD1 (5 bases). CDR3 length: 12 residues. Germline values: CDR1 SGHKS, CDR2 YYEKEE (reference sequence). V was trimmed by 3 bases and J by 7 bases, leaving 10 bases between them. For the CDR3, the DNA is TGTGCCAGCAGCTACGGGACGACTGGCTACACCTTC. This codes for CASSYGTTGYTF.

This sequence joins TRBV5-1 and TRBJ1-1; no clear D gene. Per germline, CDR1 SGHRS and CDR2 YFSETQ. The CDR3 runs 14 residues. Between the trimmed V and J ends, which lost 3 bases and 0 bases, there was a span of 9 bases. CDR3 in DNA: TGCGCCAGCAGCTCCCAGAGCATGAACACTGAAGCTTTCTTT. It specifies CASSSQSMNTEAFF. The entire variable domain, with the rest obtained from reference TRBV5-1 and TRBJ1-1, is as follows: KAGVTQTPRYLIKTRGQQVTLSCSPISGHRSVSWYQQTPGQGLQFLFEYFSETQRNKGNFPGRFSGRQFSNSRSEMNVSTLELGDSALYLCASSSQSMNTEAFFGQGTRLTVV.

The chain is built from TRBV5-1 and TRBJ2-1; D might be TRBD2 (5 bases). V was pared by 4 bases and J by 4 bases, with 9 bases between. The CDR3 totals 13 residues. CDR1 is SGHRS and CDR2 is YFSETQ in the germline V gene. This chain's CDR3 is CASSPLGYNEQFF. The CDR3 nucleotides read TGCGCCAGCAGCCCACTAGGATACAATGAGCAGTTCTTC.

The chain recombines TRBV3-1 (or the pseudogene TRBV3-2) with TRBJ2-5; D is uncertain. V lost 4 bases, J lost 10 bases, and 13 bases lay in between. The CDR3 spans 12 residues. CDR1 LGHDT and CDR2 YNNKEL come from the germline V gene (reference sequence). CDR3 nucleotide sequence: TGTGCCAGCAGCCCATTAGAAGCAGGCCAGTACTTC. This translates into CASSPLEAGQYF.

This clone has a single count. The rearrangement uses TRBV27 and TRBJ2-3; 8 bases line up with TRBD2. The V and J ends lost 5 bases and 0 bases, in that order; junction bases with no gene match: 7. There are 16 residues in the CDR3. CDR1 and CDR2 from the germline V gene are MNHEY and SMNVEV (reference sequence). The DNA of the CDR3 is TGTGCCAGCAGTCCCCTAACGGGAGGGAGCACAGATACGCAGTATTTT. Protein sequence: CASSPLTGGSTDTQYF.

The J gene is TRBJ2-3, the V gene TRBV9, with D uncertain. Germline CDR1 SGDLS, CDR2 YYNGEE. Trimming pared 0 bases from V and 2 bases from J, leaving 10 bases between. There are 15 residues in the CDR3. This CDR3 reads CASSVEVGFTDTQYF. The CDR3 region has the DNA TGTGCCAGCAGCGTAGAAGTGGGCTTCACAGATACGCAGTATTTT.